The clone carrying this T cell receptor (beta chain) has just a few counts. It was with a sample-barcoded 5' primer and a J-beta primer mix that a second PCR of roughly 7 to 11 cycles was run. Paired-end reads containing CDR3 totaled no fewer than 2.5 million for each sample. TCRdb used MiXCR to reprocess the 5' RACE reads, holding one entry per CDR3 protein. The sample consists of approximately 770,000 distinct CDR3 sequences, over 45% of them appearing once. This specimen belongs to a study of blood T cells in healthy people across ages. This clonotype originated in a man younger than 45 in good health. Sequenced: blood.

The CDR3 coding sequence is TGTGCCAGCAGTTCTTTGGTGGGCTACCAAGAGACCCAGTACTTC. It encodes CASSSLVGYQETQYF. The V gene is TRBV12-3 or TRBV12-4, the J gene TRBJ2-5; D is unclear. The CDR3 extends over 15 amino acids. The V end was cut by 4 bases, the J end by 0 bases, with 12 bases between.